What follows describes a single T cell receptor beta chain. What it binds is not known. Data came from immunoSEQ multiplex PCR; TCRdb stores just in-frame clones and leaves some out. The sample yields about 2.1 million clones, more than 85% seen once. The sample is drawn from a study of shared clonotypes between healthy human individuals. The study's findings and limits: Few donors restricted represented genetic and exposure-history diversity. A handful of donors shared about 5% of their naive CD4 clonotypes. Non-shared clonotypes displayed generation probabilities falling below those of clonotypes present in all four donors.

Terminally differentiated effector memory CD45RA+ cells were excluded by CCR7 positive selection of CD45RO-negative cells. From germline, CDR1 is MRHNA and CDR2 SNTAGT. The CDR3 is 14 residues long. The germline V and J ends were trimmed by 8 bases and 0 bases, with 11 bases remaining between them. This sequence originates from a man younger than 35 in good health. Some clones in this sample may be carry-over from other donors' samples. This chain connects TRBV6-4 to TRBJ2-1; D gene uncertain. Sequenced material: naive CD8+ T cells from PBMCs. The CDR3, as DNA: TGTGCCAGCTCCGCATCGAGCTCCTACAATGAGCAGTTCTTC. This translates into CASSASSSYNEQFF.